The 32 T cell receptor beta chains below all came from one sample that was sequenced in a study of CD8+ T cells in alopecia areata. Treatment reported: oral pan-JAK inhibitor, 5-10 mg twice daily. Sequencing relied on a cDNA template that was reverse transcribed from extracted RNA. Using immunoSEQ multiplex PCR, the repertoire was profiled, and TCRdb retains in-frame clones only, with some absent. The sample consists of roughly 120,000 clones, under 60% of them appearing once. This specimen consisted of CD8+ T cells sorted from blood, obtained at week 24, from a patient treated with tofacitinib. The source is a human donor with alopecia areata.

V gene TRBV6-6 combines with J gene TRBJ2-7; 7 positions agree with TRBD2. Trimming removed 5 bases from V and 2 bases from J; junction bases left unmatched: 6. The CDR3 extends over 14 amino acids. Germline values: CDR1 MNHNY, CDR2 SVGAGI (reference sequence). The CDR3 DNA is TGTGCCAGCAGTGGGGCGGGGGAAGCCTACGAGCAGTACTTC. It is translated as CASSGAGEAYEQYF.

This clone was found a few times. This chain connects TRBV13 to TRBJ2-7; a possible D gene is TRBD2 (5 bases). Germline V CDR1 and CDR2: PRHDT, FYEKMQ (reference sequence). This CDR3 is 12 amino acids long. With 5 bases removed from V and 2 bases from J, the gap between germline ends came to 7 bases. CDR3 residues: CASSRDTYEQYF. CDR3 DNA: TGTGCCAGCAGCCGGGATACCTACGAGCAGTACTTC. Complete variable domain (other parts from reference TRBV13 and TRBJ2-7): AAGVIQSPRHLIKEKRETATLKCYPIPRHDTVYWYQQGPGQDPQFLISFYEKMQSDKGSIPDRFSAQQFSDYHSELNMSSLELGDSALYFCASSRDTYEQYFGPGTRLTVT.

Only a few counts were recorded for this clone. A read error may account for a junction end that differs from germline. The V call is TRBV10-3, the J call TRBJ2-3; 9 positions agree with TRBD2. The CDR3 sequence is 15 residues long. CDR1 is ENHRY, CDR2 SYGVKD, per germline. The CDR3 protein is CASSDSAGGPDTQYF. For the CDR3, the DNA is TGTGCCAGCAGTGACTCTGCGGGGGGGCCAGATACGCAGTATTTT.

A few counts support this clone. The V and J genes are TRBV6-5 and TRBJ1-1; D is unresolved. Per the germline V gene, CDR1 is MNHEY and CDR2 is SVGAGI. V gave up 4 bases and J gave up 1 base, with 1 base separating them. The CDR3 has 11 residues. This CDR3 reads CASSSNTEAFF. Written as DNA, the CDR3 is TGTGCCAGCAGTTCGAACACTGAAGCTTTCTTT.

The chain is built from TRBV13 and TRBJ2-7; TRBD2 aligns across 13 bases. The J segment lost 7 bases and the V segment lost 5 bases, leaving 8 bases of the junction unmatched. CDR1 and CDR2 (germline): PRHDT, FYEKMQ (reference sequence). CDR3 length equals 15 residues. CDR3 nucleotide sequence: TGTGCCAGCAGCCGAACTAGCGGGGGGGCTTGGGAGCAGTACTTC. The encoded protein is CASSRTSGGAWEQYF.

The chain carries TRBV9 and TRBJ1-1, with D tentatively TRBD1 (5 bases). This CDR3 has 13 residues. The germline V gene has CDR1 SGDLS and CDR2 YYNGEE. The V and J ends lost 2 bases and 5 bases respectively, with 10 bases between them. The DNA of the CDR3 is TGTGCCAGCAGCGTCCCCGGGGGGACTGAAGCTTTCTTT. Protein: CASSVPGGTEAFF. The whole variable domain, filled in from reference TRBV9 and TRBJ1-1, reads DSGVTQTPKHLITATGQRVTLRCSPRSGDLSVYWYQQSLDQGLQFLIQYYNGEERAKGNILERFSAQQFPDLHSELNLSSLELGDSALYFCASSVPGGTEAFFGQGTRLTVV.

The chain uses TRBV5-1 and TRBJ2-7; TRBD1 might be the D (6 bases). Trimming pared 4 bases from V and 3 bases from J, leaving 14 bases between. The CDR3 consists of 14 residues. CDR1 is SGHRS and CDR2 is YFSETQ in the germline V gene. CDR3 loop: CASSPGTRIYEQYF. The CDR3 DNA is TGCGCCAGCAGCCCTGGGACAAGAATCTACGAGCAGTACTTC.

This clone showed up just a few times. This CDR3 is CASSPTELGEMSDTQYF. The DNA of the CDR3 is TGTGCCAGCAGCCCAACGGAACTGGGGGAGATGTCAGATACGCAGTATTTT. The genes are TRBV5-6 and TRBJ2-3; perhaps D is TRBD1 or TRBD2 (5 bases each). V gave up 4 bases and J gave up 4 bases, with 22 bases separating them. Germline V lookup: CDR1 SGHDT, CDR2 YYEEEE. This CDR3 contains 17 residues.

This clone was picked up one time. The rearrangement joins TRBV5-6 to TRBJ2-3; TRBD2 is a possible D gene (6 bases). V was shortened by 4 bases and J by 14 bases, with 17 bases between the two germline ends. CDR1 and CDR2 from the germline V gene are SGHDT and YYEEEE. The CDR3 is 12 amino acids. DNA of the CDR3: TGTGCCAGCAGCCCCGGGACTCTCGCGGGGTATTTT. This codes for CASSPGTLAGYF.

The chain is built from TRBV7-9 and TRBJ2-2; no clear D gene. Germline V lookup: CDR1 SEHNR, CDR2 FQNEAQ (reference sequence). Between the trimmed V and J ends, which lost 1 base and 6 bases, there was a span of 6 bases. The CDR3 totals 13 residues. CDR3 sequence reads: CASSLVLAGELFF. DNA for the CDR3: TGTGCCAGCAGCTTAGTCCTGGCCGGGGAGCTGTTTTTT.

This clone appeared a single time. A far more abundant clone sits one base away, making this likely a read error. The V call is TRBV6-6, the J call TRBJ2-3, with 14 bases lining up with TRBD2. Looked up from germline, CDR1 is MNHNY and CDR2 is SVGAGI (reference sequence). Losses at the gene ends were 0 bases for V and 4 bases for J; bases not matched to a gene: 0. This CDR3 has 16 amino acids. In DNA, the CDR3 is TGTGCCAGCAGTTACTCGACTAGCGGGGGGGCAGATACGCAGTATTTT. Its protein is CASSYSTSGGADTQYF.

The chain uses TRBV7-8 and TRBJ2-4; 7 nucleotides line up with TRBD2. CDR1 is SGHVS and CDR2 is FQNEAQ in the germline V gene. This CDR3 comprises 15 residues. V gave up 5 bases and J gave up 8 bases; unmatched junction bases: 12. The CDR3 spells CASSPGRVLQDIQYF. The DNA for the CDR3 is TGTGCCAGCAGCCCGGGGAGGGTGTTACAGGACATTCAGTACTTC.

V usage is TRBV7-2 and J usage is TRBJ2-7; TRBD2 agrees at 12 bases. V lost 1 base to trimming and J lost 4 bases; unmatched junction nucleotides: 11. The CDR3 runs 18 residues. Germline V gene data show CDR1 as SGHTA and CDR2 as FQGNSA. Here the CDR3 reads CASSLGTSGGSKTYEQYF. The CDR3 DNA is TGTGCCAGCAGCTTAGGTACTAGCGGGGGGTCAAAGACATACGAGCAGTACTTC.

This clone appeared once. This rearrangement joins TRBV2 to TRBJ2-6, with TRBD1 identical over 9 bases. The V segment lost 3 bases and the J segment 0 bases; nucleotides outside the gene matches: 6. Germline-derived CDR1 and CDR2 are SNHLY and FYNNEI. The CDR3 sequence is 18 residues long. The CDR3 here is CASSETTGGLSGANVLTF. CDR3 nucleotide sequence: TGTGCCAGCAGTGAGACGACAGGGGGGCTCTCTGGGGCCAACGTCCTGACTTTC.

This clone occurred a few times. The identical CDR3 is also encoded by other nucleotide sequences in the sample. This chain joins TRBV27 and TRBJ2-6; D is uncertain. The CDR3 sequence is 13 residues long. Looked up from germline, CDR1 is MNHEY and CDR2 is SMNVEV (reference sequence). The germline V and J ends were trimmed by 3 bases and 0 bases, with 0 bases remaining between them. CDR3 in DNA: TGTGCCAGCAGTTTCTCTGGGGCCAACGTCCTGACTTTC. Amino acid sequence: CASSFSGANVLTF.

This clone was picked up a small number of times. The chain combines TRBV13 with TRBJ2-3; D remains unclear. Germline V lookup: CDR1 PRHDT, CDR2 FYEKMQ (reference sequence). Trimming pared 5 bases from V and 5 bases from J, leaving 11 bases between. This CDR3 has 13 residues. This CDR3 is CASSLSARDTQYF. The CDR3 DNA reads TGTGCCAGCAGCCTTTCCGCTAGAGATACGCAGTATTTT.

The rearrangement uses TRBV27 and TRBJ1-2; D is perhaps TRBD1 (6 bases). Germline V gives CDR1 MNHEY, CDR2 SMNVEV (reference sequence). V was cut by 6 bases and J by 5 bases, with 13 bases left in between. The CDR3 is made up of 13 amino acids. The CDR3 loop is CASSPTGAYGYTF. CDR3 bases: TGTGCCAGCAGCCCGACAGGTGCTTATGGCTACACCTTC.

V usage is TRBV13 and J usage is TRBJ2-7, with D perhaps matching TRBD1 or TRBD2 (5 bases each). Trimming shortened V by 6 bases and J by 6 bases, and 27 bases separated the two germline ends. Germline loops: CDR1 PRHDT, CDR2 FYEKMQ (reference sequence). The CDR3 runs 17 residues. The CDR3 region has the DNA TGTGCCAGCAGTCAAGGGGCCCCCCGCCAGGACTCCCCCGAGCAGTACTTC. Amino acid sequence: CASSQGAPRQDSPEQYF. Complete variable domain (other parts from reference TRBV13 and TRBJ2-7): AAGVIQSPRHLIKEKRETATLKCYPIPRHDTVYWYQQGPGQDPQFLISFYEKMQSDKGSIPDRFSAQQFSDYHSELNMSSLELGDSALYFCASSQGAPRQDSPEQYFGPGTRLTVT.

The CDR3 coding sequence is TGCAGCGTCGCCACAGGGGGCGCGGATGGCTACACCTTC. Translating it yields CSVATGGADGYTF. J is TRBJ1-2 and V is TRBV29-1, with TRBD1 matching over 9 bases. The junction had 8 bases not matched to a gene; V was cut back by 6 bases and J by 6 bases. The CDR3 runs to 13 residues. The germline gives CDR1 SQVTM, CDR2 ANQGSEA. Supplemented by reference TRBV29-1 and TRBJ1-2, the full variable domain reads SAVISQKPSRDICQRGTSLTIQCQVDSQVTMMFWYRQQPGQSLTLIATANQGSEATYESGFVIDKFPISRPNLTFSTLTVSNMSPEDSSIYLCSVATGGADGYTFGSGTRLTVV.

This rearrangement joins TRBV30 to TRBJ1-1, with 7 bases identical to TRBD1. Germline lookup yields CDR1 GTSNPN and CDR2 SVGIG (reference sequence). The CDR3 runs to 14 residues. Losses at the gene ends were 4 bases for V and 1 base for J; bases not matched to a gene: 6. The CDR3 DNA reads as TGTGCCTGGACTTGGGACAGCGGGAACACTGAAGCTTTCTTT. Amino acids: CAWTWDSGNTEAFF.

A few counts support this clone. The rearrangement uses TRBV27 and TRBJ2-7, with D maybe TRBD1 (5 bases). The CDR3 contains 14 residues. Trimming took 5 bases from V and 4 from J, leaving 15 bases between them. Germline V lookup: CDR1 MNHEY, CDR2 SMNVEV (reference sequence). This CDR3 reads CASSHSGPIYEQYF. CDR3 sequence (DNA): TGTGCCAGCAGTCATTCAGGGCCGATTTACGAGCAGTACTTC.

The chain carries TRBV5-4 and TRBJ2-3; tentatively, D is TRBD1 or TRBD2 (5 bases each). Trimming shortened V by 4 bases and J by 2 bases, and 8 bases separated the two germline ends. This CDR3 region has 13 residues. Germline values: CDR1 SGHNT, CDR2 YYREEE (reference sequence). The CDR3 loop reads CASSGGNTDTQYF. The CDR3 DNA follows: TGTGCCAGCAGCGGGGGAAACACAGATACGCAGTATTTT.

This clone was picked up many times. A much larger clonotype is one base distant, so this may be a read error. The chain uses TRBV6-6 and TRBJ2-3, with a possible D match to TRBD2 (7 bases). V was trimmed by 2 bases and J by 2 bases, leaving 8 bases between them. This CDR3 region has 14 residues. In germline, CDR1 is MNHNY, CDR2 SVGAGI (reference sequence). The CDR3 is CASSYGGATDTQYF. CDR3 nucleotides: TGTGCCAGCAGTTACGGGGGGGCCACAGATACGCAGTATTTT.

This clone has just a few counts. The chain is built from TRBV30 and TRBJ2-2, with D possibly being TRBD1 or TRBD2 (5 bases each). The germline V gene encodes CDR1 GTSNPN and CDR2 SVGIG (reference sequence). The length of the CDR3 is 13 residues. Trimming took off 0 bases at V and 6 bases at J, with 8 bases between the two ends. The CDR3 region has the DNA TGTGCCTGGAGTGTATTGGGGGCCGGGGAGCTGTTTTTT. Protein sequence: CAWSVLGAGELFF.

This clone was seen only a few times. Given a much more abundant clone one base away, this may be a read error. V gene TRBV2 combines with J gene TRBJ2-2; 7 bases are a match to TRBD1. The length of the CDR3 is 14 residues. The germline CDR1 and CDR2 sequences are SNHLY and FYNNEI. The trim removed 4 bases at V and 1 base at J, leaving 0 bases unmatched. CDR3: CASSGTGNTGELFF. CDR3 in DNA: TGTGCCAGCAGTGGGACAGGGAACACCGGGGAGCTGTTTTTT. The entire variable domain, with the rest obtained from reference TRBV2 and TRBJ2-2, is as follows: EPEVTQTPSHQVTQMGQEVILRCVPISNHLYFYWYRQILGQKVEFLVSFYNNEISEKSEIFDDQFSVERPDGSNFTLKIRSTKLEDSAMYFCASSGTGNTGELFFGEGSRLTVL.

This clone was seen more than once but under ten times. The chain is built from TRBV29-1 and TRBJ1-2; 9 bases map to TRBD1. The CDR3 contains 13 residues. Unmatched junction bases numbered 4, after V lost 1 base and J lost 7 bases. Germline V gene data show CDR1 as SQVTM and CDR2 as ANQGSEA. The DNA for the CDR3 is TGCAGCGTTGAAGCAGCGGACAGGGGTGGCTACACCTTC. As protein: CSVEAADRGGYTF. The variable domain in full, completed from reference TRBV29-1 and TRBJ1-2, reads SAVISQKPSRDICQRGTSLTIQCQVDSQVTMMFWYRQQPGQSLTLIATANQGSEATYESGFVIDKFPISRPNLTFSTLTVSNMSPEDSSIYLCSVEAADRGGYTFGSGTRLTVV.

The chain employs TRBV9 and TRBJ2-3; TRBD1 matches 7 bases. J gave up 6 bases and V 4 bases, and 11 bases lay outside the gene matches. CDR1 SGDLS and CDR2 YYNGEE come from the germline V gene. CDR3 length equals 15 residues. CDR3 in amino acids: CASSPTGVSGDTQYF. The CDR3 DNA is TGTGCCAGCAGCCCAACAGGGGTGAGTGGGGATACGCAGTATTTT.

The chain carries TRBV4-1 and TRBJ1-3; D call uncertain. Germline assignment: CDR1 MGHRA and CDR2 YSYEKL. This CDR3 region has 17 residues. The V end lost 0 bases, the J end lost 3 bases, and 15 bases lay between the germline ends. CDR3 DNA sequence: TGCGCCAGCAGCCAAGAACCCCCACAAGGGCATGGAAACACCATATATTTT. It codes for CASSQEPPQGHGNTIYF.

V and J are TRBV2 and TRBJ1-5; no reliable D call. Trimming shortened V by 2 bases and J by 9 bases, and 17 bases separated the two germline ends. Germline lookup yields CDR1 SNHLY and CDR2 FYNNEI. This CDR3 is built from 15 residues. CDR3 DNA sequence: TGTGCCAGCAGTGAATTTGGACCCCCCACTGGGCCCCAGCATTTT. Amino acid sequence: CASSEFGPPTGPQHF. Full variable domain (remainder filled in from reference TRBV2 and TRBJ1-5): EPEVTQTPSHQVTQMGQEVILRCVPISNHLYFYWYRQILGQKVEFLVSFYNNEISEKSEIFDDQFSVERPDGSNFTLKIRSTKLEDSAMYFCASSEFGPPTGPQHFGDGTRLSIL.

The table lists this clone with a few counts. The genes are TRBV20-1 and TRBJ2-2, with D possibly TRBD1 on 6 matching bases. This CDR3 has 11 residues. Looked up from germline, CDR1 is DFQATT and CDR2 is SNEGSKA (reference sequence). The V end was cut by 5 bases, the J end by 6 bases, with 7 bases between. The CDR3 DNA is TGCAGTGCTGAGGGGGCCGGGGAGCTGTTTTTT. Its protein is CSAEGAGELFF.

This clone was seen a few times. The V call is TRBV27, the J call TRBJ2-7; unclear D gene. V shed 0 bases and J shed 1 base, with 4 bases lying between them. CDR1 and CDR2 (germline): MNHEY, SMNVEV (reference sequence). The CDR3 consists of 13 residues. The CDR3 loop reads CASSLSVSYEQYF. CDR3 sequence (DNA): TGTGCCAGCAGTTTATCGGTTTCCTACGAGCAGTACTTC.

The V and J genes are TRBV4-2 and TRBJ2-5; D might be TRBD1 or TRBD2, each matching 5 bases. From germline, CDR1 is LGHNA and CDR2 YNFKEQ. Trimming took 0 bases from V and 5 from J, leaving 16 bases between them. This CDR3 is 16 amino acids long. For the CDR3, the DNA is TGTGCCAGCAGCCAAGAAGGGACCACAGATTTCGAGACCCAGTACTTC. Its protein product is CASSQEGTTDFETQYF.